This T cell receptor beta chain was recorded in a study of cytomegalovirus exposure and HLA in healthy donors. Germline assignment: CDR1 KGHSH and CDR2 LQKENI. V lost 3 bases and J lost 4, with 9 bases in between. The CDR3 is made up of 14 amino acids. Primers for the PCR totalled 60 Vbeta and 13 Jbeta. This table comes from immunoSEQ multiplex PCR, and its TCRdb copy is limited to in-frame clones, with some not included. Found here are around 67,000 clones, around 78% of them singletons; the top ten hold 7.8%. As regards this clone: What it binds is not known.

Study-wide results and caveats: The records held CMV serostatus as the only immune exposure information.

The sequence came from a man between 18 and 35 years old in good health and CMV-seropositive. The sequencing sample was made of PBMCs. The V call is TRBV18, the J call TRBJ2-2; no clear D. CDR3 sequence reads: CASSPAGFTGELFF. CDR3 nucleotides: TGTGCCAGCTCACCGGCAGGCTTCACCGGGGAGCTGTTTTTT.